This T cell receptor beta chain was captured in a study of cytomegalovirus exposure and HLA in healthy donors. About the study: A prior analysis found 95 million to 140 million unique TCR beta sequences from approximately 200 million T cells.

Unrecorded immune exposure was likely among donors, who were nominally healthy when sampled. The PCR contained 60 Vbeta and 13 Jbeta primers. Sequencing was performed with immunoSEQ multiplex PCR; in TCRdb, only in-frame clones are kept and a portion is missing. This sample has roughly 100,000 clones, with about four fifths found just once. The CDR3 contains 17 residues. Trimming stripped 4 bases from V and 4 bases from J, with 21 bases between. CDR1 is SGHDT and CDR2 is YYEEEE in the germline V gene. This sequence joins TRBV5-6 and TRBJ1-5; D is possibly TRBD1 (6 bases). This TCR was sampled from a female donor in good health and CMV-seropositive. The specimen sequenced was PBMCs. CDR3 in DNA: TGTGCCAGCAGCCCAAATGGGTTAGTTGGACAGAATCAGCCCCAGCATTTT. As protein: CASSPNGLVGQNQPQHF.